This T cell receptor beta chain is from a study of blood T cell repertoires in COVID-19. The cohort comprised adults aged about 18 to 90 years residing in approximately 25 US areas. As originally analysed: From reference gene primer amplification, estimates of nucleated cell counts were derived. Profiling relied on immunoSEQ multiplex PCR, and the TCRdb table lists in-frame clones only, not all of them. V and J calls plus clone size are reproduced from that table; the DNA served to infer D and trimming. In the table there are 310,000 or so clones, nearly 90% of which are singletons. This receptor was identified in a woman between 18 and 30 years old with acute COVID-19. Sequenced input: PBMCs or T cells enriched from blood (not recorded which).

This CDR3 is CASSLAAGEGTYEQYF. DNA for the CDR3: TGCGCCAGCAGCTTGGCCGCCGGGGAGGGTACTTACGAGCAGTACTTC. The J gene is TRBJ2-7, the V gene TRBV5-1, with 7 positions matching TRBD2. In germline, CDR1 is SGHRS, CDR2 YFSETQ. J lost 4 bases, V lost 0 bases, and 10 bases had no gene match. The length of the CDR3 is 16 residues.